The 9 T cell receptor beta chains listed next were all sequenced from one sample in a study of blood T cell repertoires in COVID-19. The assay was immunoSEQ multiplex PCR, and TCRdb's table has in-frame clones only and misses some. Among 70,000 to 95,000 clones listed, around 90% were seen once. The sequenced sample consisted of peripheral blood. These receptors originate from a woman aged 45 to 65 in a cohort sampled during active COVID-19.

V is TRBV6-1 and J is TRBJ1-3; no clear D. V dropped 0 bases and J dropped 0 bases, with 9 bases sitting between them. The germline V gene has CDR1 MNHNS and CDR2 SASEGT. The CDR3 has 16 residues. For the CDR3, the DNA is TGTGCCAGCAGTGAAGCAGACCGACTCTCTGGAAACACCATATATTTT. Translation gives CASSEADRLSGNTIYF.

The DNA of the CDR3 is TGTGCCAGCTCACCACTTGGTAGCGGGATAGGATCCGGGGAGCTGTTTTTT. Protein: CASSPLGSGIGSGELFF. The chain uses TRBV18 and TRBJ2-2; TRBD2 agrees at 8 bases. This CDR3 is built from 17 residues. Looked up from germline, CDR1 is KGHSH and CDR2 is LQKENI. V gave up 1 base and J gave up 6 bases; unmatched junction bases: 10.

CDR3: CASSPTGLGGNEQFF. CDR3 DNA sequence: TGTGCCAGCTCACCGACAGGGCTTGGGGGCAATGAGCAGTTCTTC. The chain uses TRBV18 and TRBJ2-1; 7 nucleotides align to TRBD1. The trim removed 3 bases at V and 6 bases at J, leaving 8 bases unmatched. This CDR3 has 15 amino acids. CDR1 is KGHSH, CDR2 LQKENI, per germline.

V usage is TRBV18 and J usage is TRBJ1-1; tentatively, D is TRBD1 (5 bases). The germline CDR1 and CDR2 sequences are KGHSH and LQKENI. The CDR3 has 15 amino acids. The V end lost 4 bases, the J end lost 0 bases, and 12 bases lay between the germline ends. CDR3 sequence (DNA): TGTGCCAGCTCACAGGGGTCAGGTTTGAACACTGAAGCTTTCTTT. Amino acids: CASSQGSGLNTEAFF.

The chain joins TRBV9 to TRBJ2-2; D is ambiguous. The V and J ends lost 1 base and 2 bases respectively, with 9 bases between them. This CDR3 has 15 residues. Germline loops: CDR1 SGDLS, CDR2 YYNGEE. The CDR3 coding sequence is TGTGCCAGCAGCGTAAACCCGGTCAACACCGGGGAGCTGTTTTTT. It yields the protein CASSVNPVNTGELFF.

The rearrangement links TRBV11-3 to TRBJ2-7, with 10 positions matching TRBD2. V shed 0 bases and J 3 bases; nucleotides not matched to a gene: 2. CDR3 length: 15 residues. The V gene's germline CDR1 is SGHNT and CDR2 YENEEA. CDR3 coding DNA: TGTGCCAGCAGCTTAGAAGGGACTAGCGTCTACGAGCAGTACTTC. As protein: CASSLEGTSVYEQYF.

This chain joins TRBV5-4 and TRBJ2-1, with 12 bases aligning to TRBD2. The CDR3 loop spans 15 amino acids. Losses at the gene ends were 4 bases for V and 7 bases for J; bases not matched to a gene: 6. Germline CDR1 reads SGHNT; CDR2 reads YYREEE (reference sequence). Here the CDR3 DNA reads TGTGCCAGCAGCCCCGGGACTAGCGGGCATAATGAGCAGTTCTTC. It encodes CASSPGTSGHNEQFF.

The chain joins TRBV5-1 to TRBJ2-1, with TRBD2 identical over 13 bases. V shed 1 base and J 0 bases; nucleotides not matched to a gene: 10. Per the germline V gene, CDR1 is SGHRS and CDR2 is YFSETQ. This CDR3 spans 20 amino acids. The CDR3 spells CASSLYSGTSGNPSYNEQFF. CDR3 sequence (DNA): TGCGCCAGCAGCTTGTATTCCGGGACTAGCGGGAACCCCTCCTACAATGAGCAGTTCTTC.

The chain combines TRBV29-1 with TRBJ2-7; possible D gene TRBD1, 6 bases. There are 12 residues in the CDR3. Germline loops: CDR1 SQVTM, CDR2 ANQGSEA. V lost 4 bases, J lost 6 bases, and 13 bases lay in between. CDR3 loop: CSVGGHLAEQYF. CDR3 nucleotide sequence: TGCAGCGTTGGGGGACATCTTGCCGAGCAGTACTTC.